These T cell receptor beta chains were read from a single sample in a study of beta chain features in type 1 diabetes. Profiled with immunoSEQ multiplex PCR; TCRdb holds only in-frame clones, not every one. This repertoire shows more than 110,000 clones, roughly 7.2% found once; its top ten account for 1.1% to 1.5%. The specimen was central memory CD4+ T cells from blood. These receptors all come from a woman in her twenties or thirties in good health. Both conserved end residues are part of each CDR3. Fields, in order: D gene, CDR3 length, J gene, clone size, V gene, CDR3 DNA, CDR3 protein. A D gene is named only where the DNA matches it firmly. Size is stated for part of the rows, as once, few or many counts, or as a class when the clone is expanded.

>TRBD1|14|TRBJ2-7|NA|TRBV5-1
TGCGCCAGCAGCTTGGGGACAGGGGTCGGCGAGCAGTACTTC
CASSLGTGVGEQYF
>TRBD2|16|TRBJ2-1|few|TRBV6-5
TGTGCCAGCAGTTACGATACTAGCGGGAGCTACCATGAGCAGTTCTTC
CASSYDTSGSYHEQFF
>TRBD2|14|TRBJ2-5|many|TRBV7-2
TGTGCCAGCAGCAGACTAGCGGGACGGGAGACCCAGTACTTC
CASSRLAGRETQYF
>TRBD2|16|TRBJ2-1|NA|TRBV6-4
TGTGCCAGCAGCCCGACTAGCGGGATTTCCTCGACTGAGCAGTTCTTC
CASSPTSGISSTEQFF
>NA|11|TRBJ1-1|NA|TRBV30
TGTGCCTGGAGCGAGGGCGGTGAAGCTTTCTTT
CAWSEGGEAFF
>NA|15|TRBJ2-1|few|TRBV7-2
TGTGCCAGCAGCTTAGTGCGGACTAAAGACAATGAGCAGTTCTTC
CASSLVRTKDNEQFF
>NA|16|TRBJ1-4|few|TRBV15
TGTGCCACCAGCAGAGATCTAACGGGAGGGGGGGAAAAACTGTTTTTT
CATSRDLTGGGEKLFF
>NA|12|TRBJ2-1|NA|TRBV6-6
TGTGCCAGCAGTGCCGGGACACGAGAGCAGTTCTTC
CASSAGTREQFF
>TRBD2|15|TRBJ2-7|NA|TRBV7-2
TGTGCCAGCAGCCAGGCTAGCGGGGCCGGCTACGAGCAGTACTTC
CASSQASGAGYEQYF
>TRBD1|17|TRBJ2-4|many|TRBV2
TGTGCCAGCCAGTGGGACAGGCAAGTTGCGGGCCAAAACATTCAGTACTTC
CASQWDRQVAGQNIQYF
>NA|14|TRBJ2-1|few|TRBV6-5
TGTGCCAGCAGACTCGGGCTCTCCAGGGATGAGCAGTTCTTC
CASRLGLSRDEQFF
>TRBD2|13|TRBJ2-7|many|TRBV5-4
TGTGCCAGCAGCCGAGGACTAGATGGGAAGCAGTACTTC
CASSRGLDGKQYF
>TRBD1|15|TRBJ2-7|few|TRBV2
TGTGCCAGCAGTGGCGGACAGGGGGCCCACTACGAGCAGTACTTC
CASSGGQGAHYEQYF
>TRBD2|14|TRBJ2-1|few|TRBV7-3
TGTGCCAGCAGCACCGGACTAGAGTACAATGAGCAGTTCTTC
CASSTGLEYNEQFF
>TRBD1|15|TRBJ1-2|few|TRBV2
TGTGCCAGCAGCGCCCGGACAGGGGGCAACTATGGCTACACCTTC
CASSARTGGNYGYTF
>TRBD2|18|TRBJ2-6|few|TRBV11-3
TGTGCCAGCAGCCCGGGACTAGCGGGAAGCTCTGGGGCCAACGTCCTGACTTTC
CASSPGLAGSSGANVLTF
>NA|14|TRBJ1-1|NA|TRBV7-8
TGTGCCAGCATGCGGGGGAGAGCCAACACTGAAGCTTTCTTT
CASMRGRANTEAFF
>TRBD1|16|TRBJ1-4|NA|TRBV19
TGTGCCAGTAGTTCCCACACCGGGACAGGGGATGAAAAACTGTTTTTT
CASSSHTGTGDEKLFF
>NA|16|TRBJ2-2|NA|TRBV19
TGTGCCAGTAGTATAGAACCAGGGGCGAACACCGGGGAGCTGTTTTTT
CASSIEPGANTGELFF
>NA|16|TRBJ2-2|NA|TRBV5-1
TGCGCCAGCAGCTTGGAGGCCGGGGGAGACACCGGGGAGCTGTTTTTT
CASSLEAGGDTGELFF
>NA|13|TRBJ1-5|NA|TRBV2
TGTGCCAGCAGTCCCGACAGGAATCAGCCCCAGCATTTT
CASSPDRNQPQHF
>NA|12|TRBJ1-1|NA|TRBV30
TGTGCCTGGAGTGTCCCCAGGGCTGAAGCTTTCTTT
CAWSVPRAEAFF
>NA|13|TRBJ2-5|NA|TRBV9
TGTGCCAGCAGCATACGGCTCCCGGGGACCCAGTACTTC
CASSIRLPGTQYF
>TRBD1|15|TRBJ1-2|once|TRBV6-1
TGTGCCAGCCGGACAGGGATGCGTTCTAACTATGGCTACACCTTC
CASRTGMRSNYGYTF